What follows are 3 T cell receptor beta chains derived from one specimen sequenced in a study of blood T cell repertoires in COVID-19. Measured with immunoSEQ multiplex PCR; TCRdb has only the in-frame clones, and not every one. This sample has roughly 200,000 clones, with 84% found just once. The specimen sequenced was peripheral blood. Receptors were obtained from a man aged 45 to 65 with active or convalescent COVID-19.

The chain employs TRBV9 and TRBJ1-3, with D hard to call. Deletions cut 0 bases from V and 0 bases from J, with 13 bases between. The CDR3 consists of 17 residues. The germline gives CDR1 SGDLS, CDR2 YYNGEE. The CDR3: CASSVAPRLISGNTIYF. CDR3 in DNA: TGTGCCAGCAGCGTAGCCCCTCGACTGATCTCTGGAAACACCATATATTTT.

This rearrangement joins TRBV25-1 to TRBJ2-5; D is unresolved. Trimming stripped 1 base from V and 5 bases from J, with 8 bases between. This CDR3 is built from 13 residues. Per germline, CDR1 MGHDK and CDR2 SYGVNS. DNA for the CDR3: TGTGCCAGCAGTGAATCTGGAGTGGAGACCCAGTACTTC. Translation: CASSESGVETQYF.

The chain employs TRBV2 and TRBJ2-2, with TRBD1 matching 9 bases. CDR1 is SNHLY and CDR2 is FYNNEI in the germline V gene. Losses at the gene ends were 6 bases for V and 5 bases for J; bases not matched to a gene: 7. There are 15 residues in the CDR3. CDR3 residues: CASRETGGGTGELFF. The DNA for the CDR3 is TGTGCCAGCAGAGAGACAGGGGGTGGAACCGGGGAGCTGTTTTTT.